Below are 21 T cell receptor beta chains sequenced from a single sample in a study of shared clonotypes between healthy human individuals. Produced via immunoSEQ multiplex PCR; TCRdb's table is partial and in-frame only. In the table there are fewer than 1.4 million clones, roughly 74% of which are singletons. The sequenced sample consisted of memory CD4+ T cells from PBMCs. The subset: CD45RA-negative fraction. Receptors originate from a man aged 18 to 35 in good health. Some clones in this sample may be carry-over from other donors' samples.

The V call is TRBV28, the J call TRBJ1-5; TRBD1 agrees at 7 bases. In germline, CDR1 is MDHEN, CDR2 SYDVKM. The CDR3 is made up of 17 amino acids. V was pared by 6 bases and J by 5 bases, with 16 bases of the junction left unmatched. The CDR3 sequence is CASRPTRQGRGYQPQHF. The CDR3 DNA follows: TGTGCCAGCAGGCCGACCAGACAGGGTCGAGGCTATCAGCCCCAGCATTTT.

The gene calls are TRBV6-1 and TRBJ1-3; a possible D gene is TRBD1 (6 bases). Germline V gene data show CDR1 as MNHNS and CDR2 as SASEGT. This CDR3 spans 14 amino acids. V was pared by 7 bases and J by 4 bases, with 14 bases between. The CDR3 region has the DNA TGTGCCAGCACGGCAGGGGAAGTCGGAAACACCATATATTTT. It is translated as CASTAGEVGNTIYF.

The chain joins TRBV5-4 to TRBJ2-3; 14 bases align to TRBD2. V lost 4 bases, J lost 2 bases, and 3 bases stayed unmatched. The V gene's germline CDR1 is SGHNT and CDR2 YYREEE (reference sequence). This CDR3 contains 16 residues. This CDR3 is CASSQGLAGVTDTQYF. CDR3 DNA sequence: TGTGCCAGCAGCCAGGGACTAGCGGGAGTCACAGATACGCAGTATTTT.

This sequence joins TRBV7-2 and TRBJ2-5; no clear D. Deletions cut 2 bases from V and 1 base from J, with 14 bases between. Germline loops: CDR1 SGHTA, CDR2 FQGNSA. The CDR3 spans 16 residues. The CDR3 nucleotides are TGTGCCAGCAGCTTAATGCTGGGTTTAACCCAAGAGACCCAGTACTTC. Protein product: CASSLMLGLTQETQYF.

The chain recombines TRBV7-2 with TRBJ2-5; 7 nucleotides line up with TRBD1. The DNA matches TRBJ2-7 better at its end, which makes the J call doubtful. Germline CDR1 reads SGHTA; CDR2 reads FQGNSA. CDR3 length equals 13 residues. In DNA form, the CDR3 reads TGTGCCAGCAGCTGGGACAGATTATACGAGCAGTACTTC. Protein: CASSWDRLYEQYF.

V is TRBV28 and J is TRBJ1-1; D not certain. Deletions cut 3 bases from V and 6 bases from J, with 11 bases between. From germline, CDR1 is MDHEN and CDR2 SYDVKM. This CDR3 contains 13 residues. CDR3 loop: CASSLMAPPEAFF. CDR3 coding DNA: TGTGCCAGCAGTTTGATGGCACCTCCTGAAGCTTTCTTT.

V and J are TRBV27 and TRBJ1-2, with D perhaps matching TRBD1 (6 bases). CDR1 is MNHEY and CDR2 is SMNVEV in the germline V gene (reference sequence). Trimming removed 5 bases from V and 5 bases from J, with 12 bases in between. The CDR3 contains 13 residues. The CDR3 nucleotides are TGTGCCAGCAGTATCAAACAGGGTTATGGCTACACCTTC. It is translated as CASSIKQGYGYTF.

This chain joins TRBV7-9 and TRBJ2-3; 11 nucleotides line up with TRBD1. CDR3 size: 15 residues. In germline, CDR1 is SEHNR, CDR2 FQNEAQ (reference sequence). V lost 4 bases, J lost 9 bases, and 9 bases stayed unmatched. CDR3 DNA: TGTGCCAGCAGCTCGGGACAGGGGGATATCAGCACGCAGTATTTT. This gives the protein CASSSGQGDISTQYF.

This clone came up a few times. The V call is TRBV6-8, the J call TRBJ1-1; 9 bases line up with TRBD1. The CDR3 extends over 14 amino acids. The germline CDR1 and CDR2 sequences are MNHGY and SAAAGT. With V trimmed by 6 bases and J by 4 bases, 6 bases remained unmatched. The CDR3 sequence is CASRPGQGGTEAFF. In DNA, the CDR3 is TGTGCCAGCAGACCGGGACAGGGAGGCACTGAAGCTTTCTTT.

The chain joins TRBV6-1 to TRBJ2-5; D remains unclear. The CDR3 is 12 amino acids. Germline V lookup: CDR1 MNHNS, CDR2 SASEGT. V was pared by 0 bases and J by 7 bases, with 6 bases between. CDR3 sequence (DNA): TGTGCCAGCAGTGAAGCGGGTCCGACCCAGTACTTC. It is translated as CASSEAGPTQYF.

DNA for the CDR3: TGTGCCAGCTCACCAGGGGAGGAGGCTTTATACGAGCAGTACTTC. It codes for CASSPGEEALYEQYF. This sequence joins TRBV18 and TRBJ2-7, with a tentative D call TRBD2 (6 bases). Deletions cut 2 bases from V and 4 bases from J, with 15 bases between. The CDR3 is 15 residues long. The germline gives CDR1 KGHSH, CDR2 LQKENI.

The V call is TRBV4-1, the J call TRBJ2-7; TRBD1 matches at 8 bases. The V gene end was trimmed by 5 bases and the J gene end by 6 bases; junction bases not matched to a gene: 9. In germline, CDR1 is MGHRA, CDR2 YSYEKL. The CDR3 runs to 14 residues. CDR3 DNA sequence: TGCGCCAGCAGCTCCCGGGACAGGCAGACCGAGCAGTACTTC. Amino acid sequence: CASSSRDRQTEQYF.

The chain uses TRBV9 and TRBJ2-7; D is possibly TRBD2 (6 bases). The CDR3 consists of 15 residues. The germline CDR1 and CDR2 sequences are SGDLS and YYNGEE. The V end was cut by 4 bases, the J end by 2 bases, with 16 bases between. The CDR3 region has the DNA TGTGCCAGCAGCTTCGGGGGAACCCCAACCTACGAGCAGTACTTC. It codes for CASSFGGTPTYEQYF.

V is TRBV5-1 and J is TRBJ1-2; D gene uncertain. V lost 4 bases, J lost 3 bases, and 13 bases lay in between. The length of the CDR3 is 14 residues. The V gene's germline CDR1 is SGHRS and CDR2 YFSETQ. CDR3 DNA: TGCGCCAGCAGCCCCCAGCGCTCGGACTATGGCTACACCTTC. Its protein is CASSPQRSDYGYTF.

A few counts support this clone. The V call is TRBV5-6, the J call TRBJ2-2, with no clear D. With 3 bases removed from V and 4 bases from J, the gap between germline ends came to 7 bases. CDR1 SGHDT and CDR2 YYEEEE come from the germline V gene. The CDR3 is 13 residues long. CDR3 in amino acids: CASSSRATGELFF. In DNA form, the CDR3 reads TGTGCCAGCAGCTCCCGGGCCACCGGGGAGCTGTTTTTT.

A word on this clone: A far larger clone is off by one base, so a read error is likely. This chain connects TRBV11-2 to TRBJ2-7, with 14 bases matching TRBD2. CDR1 SGHAT and CDR2 FQNNGV come from the germline V gene. The CDR3 consists of 15 residues. In nucleotides, the CDR3 is TGTGCCAACAGCTCAACCGGGACTAGCGGGAGCGGGAGATACTTC. Translated, it gives CANSSTGTSGSGRYF.

A few counts support this clone. This sequence joins TRBV28 and TRBJ1-2; 7 nucleotides agree with TRBD1. The length of the CDR3 is 12 residues. With V trimmed by 4 bases and J by 13 bases, 9 bases remained unmatched. The germline gives CDR1 MDHEN, CDR2 SYDVKM. DNA of the CDR3: TGTGCCAGCAGTTCACCCGGGACAGAGGGCACCTTC. Encoded protein: CASSSPGTEGTF.

The chain recombines TRBV11-3 with TRBJ2-4; D not resolved. The CDR3 sequence is 17 residues long. Germline CDR1 reads SGHNT; CDR2 reads YENEEA. Trimming took off 5 bases at V and 0 bases at J, with 17 bases between the two ends. CDR3 in DNA: TGTGCCAGCAGCCCCCGGGCCCGCCTCCCAGCCAAAAACATTCAGTACTTC. The encoded protein is CASSPRARLPAKNIQYF.

The chain has TRBV5-1 and TRBJ1-1, with TRBD1 as a possible D gene (5 bases). In germline, CDR1 is SGHRS, CDR2 YFSETQ. V was pared by 2 bases and J by 0 bases, with 14 bases between. The CDR3 length is 16 residues. CDR3 residues: CASSFDPLGVNTEAFF. CDR3 coding DNA: TGCGCCAGCAGCTTCGACCCCTTGGGGGTGAACACTGAAGCTTTCTTT.

The chain combines TRBV6-1 with TRBJ1-2, with D perhaps matching TRBD1 (5 bases). V lost 5 bases and J 2 bases, leaving 9 bases between the germline ends. Germline CDR1 and CDR2: MNHNS and SASEGT. The length of the CDR3 is 13 residues. CDR3 in amino acids: CASSRDANYGYTF. As DNA, the CDR3 is TGTGCCAGCAGTCGGGACGCCAACTATGGCTACACCTTC.

This clone has just one count. This chain uses TRBV28 with TRBJ1-2, with TRBD1 matching 10 bases. The J segment lost 2 bases and the V segment lost 5 bases, leaving 5 bases of the junction unmatched. Germline values: CDR1 MDHEN, CDR2 SYDVKM. The CDR3 runs 15 residues. The CDR3 spells CASSLSGQGNYGYTF. CDR3 nucleotides: TGTGCCAGCAGTCTTTCGGGACAGGGGAACTATGGCTACACCTTC.